The next 8 T cell receptor beta chains were all read from a single sample in a study of blood T cell repertoires in COVID-19. Profiled with immunoSEQ multiplex PCR; TCRdb holds only in-frame clones, not every one. This table holds approximately 93,000 clones, more than 70% found once. Input material: peripheral blood. Every receptor here comes from a man aged 60-69 years with acute or convalescent COVID-19.

This chain connects TRBV4-1 to TRBJ2-7; D is perhaps TRBD1 (5 bases). Germline lookup yields CDR1 MGHRA and CDR2 YSYEKL. V was trimmed by 1 base and J by 2 bases, leaving 9 bases between them. The CDR3 sequence is 14 residues long. The CDR3 loop is CASSQVQDPYEQYF. The CDR3 region has the DNA TGCGCCAGCAGCCAAGTACAGGACCCCTACGAGCAGTACTTC.

This sequence joins TRBV5-1 and TRBJ2-7, with D perhaps matching TRBD1 (5 bases). The CDR3 is 14 amino acids. In germline, CDR1 is SGHRS, CDR2 YFSETQ. V gave up 0 bases and J gave up 1 base, with 8 bases separating them. CDR3 DNA sequence: TGCGCCAGCAGCTTGGGACAGCAATCCTACGAGCAGTACTTC. This sequence encodes CASSLGQQSYEQYF.

CDR3 DNA sequence: TGTGCCACCGTGGGACAGCAATACCAAGAGACCCAGTACTTC. Encoded protein: CATVGQQYQETQYF. The chain carries TRBV28 and TRBJ2-5; TRBD1 aligns across 7 bases. Germline CDR1 is MDHEN and CDR2 is SYDVKM. The CDR3 has 14 amino acids. Trimming took 10 bases from V and 0 from J; bases not matched to a gene: 8.

The chain is built from TRBV20-1 and TRBJ1-5; D might be TRBD1 (5 bases). V dropped 3 bases and J dropped 11 bases, with 11 bases sitting between them. The germline CDR1 and CDR2 sequences are DFQATT and SNEGSKA (reference sequence). The CDR3 has 11 amino acids. This chain's CDR3 is CSARTVAAQHF. CDR3 bases: TGCAGTGCTAGGACAGTCGCGGCCCAGCATTTT.

This clone showed up just once. V usage is TRBV15 and J usage is TRBJ2-7, with D possibly matching TRBD2 (6 bases). The V end lost 3 bases, the J end lost 4 bases, and 13 bases lay between the germline ends. The CDR3 totals 14 residues. CDR1 is LNHNV, CDR2 YYDKDF, per germline (reference sequence). The chain's CDR3 is CATSRSGYRYEQYF. CDR3 coding DNA: TGTGCCACCAGCAGGAGCGGGTATAGGTACGAGCAGTACTTC.

The genes are TRBV5-1 and TRBJ2-1; the D is unclear. Germline CDR1 SGHRS, CDR2 YFSETQ. V gave up 0 bases and J gave up 5 bases, with 6 bases separating them. This CDR3 region has 13 residues. The CDR3, as DNA: TGCGCCAGCAGCTTGGACACGCACAATGAGCAGTTCTTC. It translates to CASSLDTHNEQFF.

J is TRBJ2-2 and V is TRBV20-1; no clear D gene. The CDR3 length is 13 residues. With 3 bases removed from V and 2 bases from J, the gap between germline ends came to 7 bases. From germline, CDR1 is DFQATT and CDR2 SNEGSKA (reference sequence). The CDR3 DNA reads as TGCAGTGCTAGTAGACAAAACACCGGGGAGCTGTTTTTT. Its translation is CSASRQNTGELFF.

The chain carries TRBV5-4 and TRBJ1-2, with D unclear. The V end lost 5 bases, the J end lost 8 bases, and 19 bases lay between the germline ends. This CDR3 is built from 14 residues. From germline, CDR1 is SGHNT and CDR2 YYREEE (reference sequence). The CDR3 coding sequence is TGTGCCAGCAGGCCAGGATCCGAATCTGGGGGCTACACCTTC. Protein product: CASRPGSESGGYTF.